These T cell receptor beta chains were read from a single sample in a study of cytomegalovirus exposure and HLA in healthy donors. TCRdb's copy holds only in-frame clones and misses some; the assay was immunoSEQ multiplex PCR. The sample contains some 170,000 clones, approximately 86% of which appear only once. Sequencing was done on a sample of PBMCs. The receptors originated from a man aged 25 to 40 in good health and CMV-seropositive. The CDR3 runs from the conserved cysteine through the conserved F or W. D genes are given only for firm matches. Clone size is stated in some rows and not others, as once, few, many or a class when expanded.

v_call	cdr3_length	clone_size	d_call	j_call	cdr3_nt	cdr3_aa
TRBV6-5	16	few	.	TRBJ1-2	TGTGCCAGCAGTTACTCGGGTTTAGGGGGTAACTATGGCTACACCTTC	CASSYSGLGGNYGYTF
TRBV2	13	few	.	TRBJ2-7	TGTGCCAGCAGTGGAGACGGGCCCTACGAGCAGTACTTC	CASSGDGPYEQYF
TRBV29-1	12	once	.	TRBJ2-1	TGCAGCGTTGGAAGCTCAAACAATGAGCAGTTCTTC	CSVGSSNNEQFF
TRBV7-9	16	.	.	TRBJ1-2	TGTGCCAGCAGCTTAGTAGGGGGGGAGGCACCCTATGGCTACACCTTC	CASSLVGGEAPYGYTF
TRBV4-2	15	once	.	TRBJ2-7	TGTGCCAGCAGCCAAGCTACAGGGCTCATCGGGGAGCAGTACTTC	CASSQATGLIGEQYF
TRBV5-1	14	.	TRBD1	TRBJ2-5	TGCGCCAGCAGCGCCCGGGACAGCCTAGAGACCCAGTACTTC	CASSARDSLETQYF
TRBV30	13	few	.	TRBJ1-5	TGTGCCTGGAGCGGGGGGCCCAATCAGCCCCAGCATTTT	CAWSGGPNQPQHF
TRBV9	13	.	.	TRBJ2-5	TGTGCCAGCAGGGGTAGGGGGGAAGAGACCCAGTACTTC	CASRGRGEETQYF
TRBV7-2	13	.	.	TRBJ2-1	TGTGCCAGCAGCCCGACTCGCATCAATGAGCAGTTCTTC	CASSPTRINEQFF
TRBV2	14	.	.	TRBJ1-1	TGTGCCAGCAGTGAGGACGGAGGGTACACTGAAGCTTTCTTT	CASSEDGGYTEAFF
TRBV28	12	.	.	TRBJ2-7	TGTGCCAGCAGTTTGTCCGCCTACGAGCAGTACTTC	CASSLSAYEQYF
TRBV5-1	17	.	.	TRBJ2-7	TGCGCCAGCAGCTGGGGGTCGGTGGGAGGAAGCACCTACGAGCAGTACTTC	CASSWGSVGGSTYEQYF
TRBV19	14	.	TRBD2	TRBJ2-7	TGTGCCAGTAGTAGGGGGACGGGGAGGGACGAGCAGTACTTC	CASSRGTGRDEQYF
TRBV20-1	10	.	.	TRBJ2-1	TGCAGTGCTAGCAGGAATGAGCAGTTCTTC	CSASRNEQFF
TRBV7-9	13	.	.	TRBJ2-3	TGTGCCAGCAGCCCTCCCCCAAAGGGTACGCAGTATTTT	CASSPPPKGTQYF